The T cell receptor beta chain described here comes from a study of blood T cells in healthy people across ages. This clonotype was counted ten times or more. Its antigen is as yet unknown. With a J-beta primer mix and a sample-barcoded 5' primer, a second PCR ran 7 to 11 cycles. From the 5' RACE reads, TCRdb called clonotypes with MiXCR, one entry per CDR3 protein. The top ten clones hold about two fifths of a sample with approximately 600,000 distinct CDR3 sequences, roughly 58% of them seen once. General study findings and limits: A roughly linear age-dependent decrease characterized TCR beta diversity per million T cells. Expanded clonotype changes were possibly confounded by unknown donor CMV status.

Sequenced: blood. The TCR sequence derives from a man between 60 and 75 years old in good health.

This CDR3 reads CANYRGVDEQFF. In DNA form, the CDR3 reads TGTGCCAACTATAGGGGAGTCGATGAGCAGTTCTTC. The V and J genes are TRBV3-1 and TRBJ2-1, with D perhaps matching TRBD1 or TRBD2 (5 bases each). Trimming cost V 10 bases and J 8 bases, with 15 bases left between them. Germline V lookup: CDR1 LGHDT, CDR2 YNNKEL (reference sequence). The CDR3 has 12 residues.